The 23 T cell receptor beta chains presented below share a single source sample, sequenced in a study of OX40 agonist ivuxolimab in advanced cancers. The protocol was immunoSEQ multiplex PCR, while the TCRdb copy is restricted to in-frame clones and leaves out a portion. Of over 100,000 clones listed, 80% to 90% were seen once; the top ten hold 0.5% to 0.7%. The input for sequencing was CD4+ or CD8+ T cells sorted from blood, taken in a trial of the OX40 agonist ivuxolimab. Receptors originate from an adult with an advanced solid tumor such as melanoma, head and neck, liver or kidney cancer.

The CDR3 sequence: CASSPSLTGGYNEQFF. The CDR3 DNA sequence: TGTGCCAGCTCACCTTCTTTGACGGGGGGGTACAATGAGCAGTTCTTC. The chain recombines TRBV18 with TRBJ2-1, with 8 bases lining up with TRBD2. The length of the CDR3 is 16 residues. The germline V gene has CDR1 KGHSH and CDR2 LQKENI. Trimming took 3 bases from V and 4 from J; bases not matched to a gene: 8.

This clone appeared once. The CDR3 region has the DNA TGTGCCAGCTCCCCGGGGAGCACTGAAGCTTTCTTT. This encodes CASSPGSTEAFF. The V call is TRBV18, the J call TRBJ1-1; D unclear. Trimming removed 6 bases from V and 4 bases from J, with 9 bases in between. Looked up from germline, CDR1 is KGHSH and CDR2 is LQKENI. This CDR3 spans 12 amino acids.

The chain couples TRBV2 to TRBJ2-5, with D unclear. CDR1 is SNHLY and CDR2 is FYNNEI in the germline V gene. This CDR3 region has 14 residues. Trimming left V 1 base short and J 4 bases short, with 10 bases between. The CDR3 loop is CASSEVWALETQYF. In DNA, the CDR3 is TGTGCCAGCAGTGAAGTTTGGGCCCTAGAGACCCAGTACTTC. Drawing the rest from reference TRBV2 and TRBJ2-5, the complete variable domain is EPEVTQTPSHQVTQMGQEVILRCVPISNHLYFYWYRQILGQKVEFLVSFYNNEISEKSEIFDDQFSVERPDGSNFTLKIRSTKLEDSAMYFCASSEVWALETQYFGPGTRLLVL.

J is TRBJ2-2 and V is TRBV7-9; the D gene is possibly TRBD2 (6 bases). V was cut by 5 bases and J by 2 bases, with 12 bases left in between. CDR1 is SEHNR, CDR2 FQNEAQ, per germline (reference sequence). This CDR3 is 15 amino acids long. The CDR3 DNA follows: TGTGCCAGCAGCCAGGGACTCGCCAACACCGGGGAGCTGTTTTTT. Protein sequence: CASSQGLANTGELFF.

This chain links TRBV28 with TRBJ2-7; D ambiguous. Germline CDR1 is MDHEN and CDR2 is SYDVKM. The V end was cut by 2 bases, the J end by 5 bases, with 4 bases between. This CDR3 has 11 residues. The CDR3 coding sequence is TGTGCCAGCAGTTTAATGGACGAGCAGTACTTC. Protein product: CASSLMDEQYF.

CDR3 in DNA: TGTGCCAGCCGGGACAGTAATGAGCAGTTCTTC. Amino acid sequence: CASRDSNEQFF. V usage is TRBV6-1 and J usage is TRBJ2-1; the match to TRBD1 covers 7 bases. Germline lookup yields CDR1 MNHNS and CDR2 SASEGT. Trimming cost V 8 bases and J 7 bases; bases outside gene matches: 2. This CDR3 comprises 11 residues.

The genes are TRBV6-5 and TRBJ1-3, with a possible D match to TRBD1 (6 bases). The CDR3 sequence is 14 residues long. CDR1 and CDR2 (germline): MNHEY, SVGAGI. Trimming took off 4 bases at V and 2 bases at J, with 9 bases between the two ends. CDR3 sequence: CASSFEGAGNTIYF. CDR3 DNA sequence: TGTGCCAGCAGTTTCGAGGGGGCTGGAAACACCATATATTTT.

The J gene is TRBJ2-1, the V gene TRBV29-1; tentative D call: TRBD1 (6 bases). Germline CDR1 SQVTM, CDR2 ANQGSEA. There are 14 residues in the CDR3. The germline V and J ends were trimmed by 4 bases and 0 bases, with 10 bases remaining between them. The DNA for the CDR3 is TGCAGCGTTGTAAGGGGGTTCTCCTACAATGAGCAGTTCTTC. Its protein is CSVVRGFSYNEQFF.

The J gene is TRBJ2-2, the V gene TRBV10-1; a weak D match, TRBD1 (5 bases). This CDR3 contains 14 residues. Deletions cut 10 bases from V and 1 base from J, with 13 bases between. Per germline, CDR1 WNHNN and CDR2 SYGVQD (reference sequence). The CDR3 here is CAKTPGMNTGELFF. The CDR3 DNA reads TGCGCCAAAACCCCAGGGATGAACACCGGGGAGCTGTTTTTT.

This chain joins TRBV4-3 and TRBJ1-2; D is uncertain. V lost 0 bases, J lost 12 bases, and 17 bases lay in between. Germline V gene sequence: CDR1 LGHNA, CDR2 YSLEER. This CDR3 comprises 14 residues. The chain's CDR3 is CASSQETFRGGNTF. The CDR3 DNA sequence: TGCGCCAGCAGCCAAGAGACCTTTCGAGGAGGCAACACCTTC.

The CDR3 is CASSLDVSSYEQYF. CDR3 DNA: TGTGCCAGCAGCTTAGATGTCAGTTCATACGAGCAGTACTTC. The chain couples TRBV11-2 to TRBJ2-7; D uncertain. The CDR3 consists of 14 residues. Trimming shortened V by 0 bases and J by 4 bases, and 10 bases separated the two germline ends. Germline loops: CDR1 SGHAT, CDR2 FQNNGV. Based on the CDR3 plus reference TRBV11-2 and TRBJ2-7, the full variable domain is EAGVAQSPRYKIIEKRQSVAFWCNPISGHATLYWYQQILGQGPKLLIQFQNNGVVDDSQLPKDRFSAERLKGVDSTLKIQPAKLEDSAVYLCASSLDVSSYEQYFGPGTRLTVT.

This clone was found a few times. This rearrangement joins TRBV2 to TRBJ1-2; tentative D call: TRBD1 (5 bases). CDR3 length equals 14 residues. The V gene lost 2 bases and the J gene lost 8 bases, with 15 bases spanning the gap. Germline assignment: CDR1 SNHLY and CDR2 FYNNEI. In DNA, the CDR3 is TGTGCCAGCAGTGAAACCCATGGGGCGGACGGCTACACCTTC. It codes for CASSETHGADGYTF.

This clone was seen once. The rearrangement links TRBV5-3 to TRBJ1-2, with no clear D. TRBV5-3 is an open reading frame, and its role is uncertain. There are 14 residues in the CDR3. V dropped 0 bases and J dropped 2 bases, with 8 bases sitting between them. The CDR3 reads CARSLDSPNYGYTF. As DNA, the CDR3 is TGTGCCAGAAGCTTGGACAGCCCGAACTATGGCTACACCTTC.

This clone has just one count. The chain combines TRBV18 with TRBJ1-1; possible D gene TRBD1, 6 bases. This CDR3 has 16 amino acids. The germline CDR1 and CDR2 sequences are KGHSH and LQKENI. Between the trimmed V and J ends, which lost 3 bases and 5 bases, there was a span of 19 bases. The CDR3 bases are TGTGCCAGCTCACCGGGTACAGGGCCAGTGGGGACTGAAGCTTTCTTT. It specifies CASSPGTGPVGTEAFF.

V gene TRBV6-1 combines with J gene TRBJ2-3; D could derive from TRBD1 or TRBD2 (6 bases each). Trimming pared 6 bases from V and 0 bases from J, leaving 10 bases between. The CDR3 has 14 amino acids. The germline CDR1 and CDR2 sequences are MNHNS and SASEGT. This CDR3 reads CASSGGMSTDTQYF. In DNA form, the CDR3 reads TGTGCCAGCAGCGGGGGCATGAGCACAGATACGCAGTATTTT.

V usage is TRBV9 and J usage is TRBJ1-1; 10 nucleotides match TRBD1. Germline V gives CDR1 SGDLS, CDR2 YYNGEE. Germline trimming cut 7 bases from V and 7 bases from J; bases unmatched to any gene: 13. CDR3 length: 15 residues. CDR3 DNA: TGTGCCAGCTCTATGGAGGGGACAGGGGTAATTGAAGCTTTCTTT. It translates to CASSMEGTGVIEAFF.

CDR3 amino acids: CASSKQGWETQYF. The CDR3 bases are TGTGCCAGCAGTAAACAGGGCTGGGAGACCCAGTACTTC. The V call is TRBV6-6, the J call TRBJ2-5, with D tentatively TRBD1 (6 bases). Germline lookup yields CDR1 MNHNY and CDR2 SVGAGI (reference sequence). V was trimmed by 5 bases and J by 5 bases, leaving 12 bases between them. This CDR3 spans 13 amino acids.

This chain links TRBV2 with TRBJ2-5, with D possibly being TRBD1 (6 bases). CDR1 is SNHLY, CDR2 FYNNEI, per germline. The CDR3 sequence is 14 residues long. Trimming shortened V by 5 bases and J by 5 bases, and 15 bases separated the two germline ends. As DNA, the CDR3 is TGTGCCAGCAGTATCAGGGGCCCCATGGAGACCCAGTACTTC. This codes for CASSIRGPMETQYF. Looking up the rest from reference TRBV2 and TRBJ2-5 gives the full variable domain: EPEVTQTPSHQVTQMGQEVILRCVPISNHLYFYWYRQILGQKVEFLVSFYNNEISEKSEIFDDQFSVERPDGSNFTLKIRSTKLEDSAMYFCASSIRGPMETQYFGPGTRLLVL.

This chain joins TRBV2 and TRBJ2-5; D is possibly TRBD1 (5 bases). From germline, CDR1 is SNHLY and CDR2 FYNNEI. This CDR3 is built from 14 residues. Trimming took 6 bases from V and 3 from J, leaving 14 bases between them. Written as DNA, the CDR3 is TGTGCCAGCAGCCCCGTATGGACAAAAGAGACCCAGTACTTC. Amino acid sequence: CASSPVWTKETQYF.

Here the CDR3 DNA reads TGTGCCAGCAGCCAGGGGGTAAGGACTGAAGCTTTCTTT. This gives the protein CASSQGVRTEAFF. The chain joins TRBV14 to TRBJ1-1, with D perhaps TRBD1 (5 bases). CDR3 length: 13 residues. The V and J ends lost 3 bases and 5 bases respectively, with 10 bases between them. Germline CDR1 and CDR2: SGHDN and FVKESK.

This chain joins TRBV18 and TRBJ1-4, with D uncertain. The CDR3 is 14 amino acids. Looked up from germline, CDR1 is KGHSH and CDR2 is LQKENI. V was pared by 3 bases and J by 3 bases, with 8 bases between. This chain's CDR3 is CASSPTTANEKLFF. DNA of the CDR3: TGTGCCAGCTCACCCACCACAGCTAATGAAAAACTGTTTTTT. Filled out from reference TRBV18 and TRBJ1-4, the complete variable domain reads NAGVMQNPRHLVRRRGQEARLRCSPMKGHSHVYWYRQLPEEGLKFMVYLQKENIIDESGMPKERFSAEFPKEGPSILRIQQVVRGDSAAYFCASSPTTANEKLFFGSGTQLSVL.

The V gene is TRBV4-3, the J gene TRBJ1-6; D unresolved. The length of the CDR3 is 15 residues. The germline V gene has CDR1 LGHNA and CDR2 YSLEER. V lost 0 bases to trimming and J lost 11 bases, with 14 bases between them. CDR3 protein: CASSQDRTLGAPLHF. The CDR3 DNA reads TGCGCCAGCAGCCAAGATCGAACCCTCGGCGCACCCCTCCACTTT.

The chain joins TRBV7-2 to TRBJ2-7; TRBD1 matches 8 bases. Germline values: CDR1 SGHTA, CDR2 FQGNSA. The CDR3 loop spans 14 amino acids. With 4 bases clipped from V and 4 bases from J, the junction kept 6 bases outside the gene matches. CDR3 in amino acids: CASSSGQEPYEQYF. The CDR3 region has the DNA TGTGCCAGCAGCTCGGGACAGGAGCCGTACGAGCAGTACTTC. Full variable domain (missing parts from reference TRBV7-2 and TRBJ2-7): GAGVSQSPSNKVTEKGKDVELRCDPISGHTALYWYRQSLGQGLEFLIYFQGNSAPDKSGLPSDRFSAERTGGSVSTLTIQRTQQEDSAVYLCASSSGQEPYEQYFGPGTRLTVT.